The 11 T cell receptor beta chains listed next were all sequenced from one sample in a study of blood T cell repertoires in COVID-19 (dated by TCRdb to the early 2020s). Libraries were built with the immunoSEQ multiplex PCR assay. TCRdb's version of the immuneACCESS table is confined to in-frame rearrangements and falls short of the full clone set. An unresolved V gene accounts for under half of the shortfall where checked; the remainder is of unknown origin. This sample has some 100,000 clones in its table, and 80% to 95% of those were observed once. Of the sample, around 0.94% is held by the ten largest clones. Sequencing was performed on peripheral blood. All receptors derive from a man in his fifties or sixties with acute or convalescent COVID-19.

This chain uses TRBV28 with TRBJ1-1; D may be TRBD1 (6 bases). The germline gives CDR1 MDHEN, CDR2 SYDVKM. Trimming took 1 base from V and 1 from J, leaving 10 bases between them. The length of the CDR3 is 15 residues. The CDR3 reads CASSLSLGQNTEAFF. The CDR3 DNA is TGTGCCAGCAGTTTATCGCTGGGACAGAACACTGAAGCTTTCTTT.

This clone showed up just once. The chain is built from TRBV7-8 and TRBJ2-5; 12 bases map to TRBD2. CDR3 length equals 20 residues. Germline assignment: CDR1 SGHVS and CDR2 FQNEAQ. Trimming removed 5 bases from V and 3 bases from J; junction bases left unmatched: 19. The CDR3, as DNA: TGTGCCAGCAGCCAAAGTATATTGGGGCCTAGCGGGAGGGTAAAAGAGACCCAGTACTTC. This sequence encodes CASSQSILGPSGRVKETQYF.

In its sample, this clone was seen once. The chain is built from TRBV11-3 and TRBJ1-1; TRBD1 is a possible D gene (6 bases). The CDR3 has 15 amino acids. V lost 8 bases and J 0 bases, leaving 16 bases between the germline ends. The germline V gene has CDR1 SGHNT and CDR2 YENEEA. The CDR3 DNA sequence: TGTGCCAGCCCACAGGGAAGGGCCTTGAACACTGAAGCTTTCTTT. Protein sequence: CASPQGRALNTEAFF.

The chain employs TRBV3-1 (or the pseudogene TRBV3-2) and TRBJ1-5; D uncertain. The CDR3 has 15 residues. V was shortened by 0 bases and J by 2 bases, with 8 bases between the two germline ends. Germline lookup yields CDR1 LGHDT and CDR2 YNNKEL (reference sequence). The DNA of the CDR3 is TGTGCCAGCAGCCAAGATTCCGGGGGCAATCAGCCCCAGCATTTT. This sequence encodes CASSQDSGGNQPQHF.

This chain links TRBV18 with TRBJ2-7; 7 nucleotides line up with TRBD1. The CDR3 contains 12 residues. Losses at the gene ends were 3 bases for V and 5 bases for J; bases not matched to a gene: 1. The germline V gene encodes CDR1 KGHSH and CDR2 LQKENI. CDR3 in DNA: TGTGCCAGCTCACCCCAGGGGGACGAGCAGTACTTC. Protein product: CASSPQGDEQYF.

The rearrangement uses TRBV6-4 and TRBJ2-7; 8 positions agree with TRBD1. The ends lost 6 bases at V and 3 bases at J; junction bases unmatched: 7. Germline V lookup: CDR1 MRHNA, CDR2 SNTAGT. This CDR3 spans 14 amino acids. CDR3: CASRTGQEIYEQYF. CDR3 coding DNA: TGTGCCAGCAGGACGGGACAGGAGATCTACGAGCAGTACTTC.

CDR3 DNA sequence: TGCGCCAGCAGCTACGGACTAGACTACAATGAGCAGTTCTTC. Residues: CASSYGLDYNEQFF. The chain joins TRBV5-1 to TRBJ2-1; 7 bases map to TRBD2. The CDR3 has 14 amino acids. The germline CDR1 and CDR2 sequences are SGHRS and YFSETQ. V lost 3 bases to trimming and J lost 3 bases; unmatched junction nucleotides: 3.

The chain recombines TRBV6-4 with TRBJ2-2; 7 nucleotides agree with TRBD1. CDR1 MRHNA and CDR2 SNTAGT come from the germline V gene. The CDR3 spans 14 residues. Trimming took 3 bases from V and 7 from J; bases not matched to a gene: 5. CDR3 in amino acids: CASSEEQGYGELFF. The CDR3 nucleotides are TGTGCCAGCAGTGAGGAACAGGGGTACGGGGAGCTGTTTTTT.

The chain is built from TRBV10-3 and TRBJ1-1; possibly TRBD1 for D (6 bases). The V and J ends lost 3 bases and 3 bases respectively, with 11 bases between them. The germline V gene has CDR1 ENHRY and CDR2 SYGVKD. There are 14 residues in the CDR3. The CDR3 region has the DNA TGTGCCATCAGTGACGGGAAGGGGGACACTGAAGCTTTCTTT. It translates to CAISDGKGDTEAFF.

The V gene is TRBV27, the J gene TRBJ2-7; 7 bases agree with TRBD2. The CDR3 contains 17 residues. In germline, CDR1 is MNHEY, CDR2 SMNVEV (reference sequence). V shed 6 bases, J shed 0 bases, and the junction held 14 bases outside the gene matches. CDR3 bases: TGTGCCAGCAGCCTTACCCAACTAGCGCTGAGCTCCTACGAGCAGTACTTC. It specifies CASSLTQLALSSYEQYF.

The chain carries TRBV27 and TRBJ2-7; the D gene is possibly TRBD2 (6 bases). The germline V gene has CDR1 MNHEY and CDR2 SMNVEV (reference sequence). The V gene lost 2 bases and the J gene lost 1 base, with 15 bases spanning the gap. The CDR3 has 16 amino acids. In nucleotides, the CDR3 is TGTGCCAGCAGTTTAACGGGGAGGCAGGGTTCCTACGAGCAGTACTTC. It translates to CASSLTGRQGSYEQYF.